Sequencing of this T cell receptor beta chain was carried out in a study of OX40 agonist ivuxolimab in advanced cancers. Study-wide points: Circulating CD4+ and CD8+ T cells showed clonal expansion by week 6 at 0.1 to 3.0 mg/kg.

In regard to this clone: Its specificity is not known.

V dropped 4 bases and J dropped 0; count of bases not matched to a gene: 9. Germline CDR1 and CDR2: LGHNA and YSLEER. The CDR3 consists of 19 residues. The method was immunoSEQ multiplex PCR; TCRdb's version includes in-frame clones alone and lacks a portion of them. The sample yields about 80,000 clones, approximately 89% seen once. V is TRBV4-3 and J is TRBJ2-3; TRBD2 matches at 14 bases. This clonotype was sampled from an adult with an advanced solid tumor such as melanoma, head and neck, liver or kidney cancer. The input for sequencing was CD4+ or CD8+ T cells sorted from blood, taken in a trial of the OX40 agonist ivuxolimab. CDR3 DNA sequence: TGCGCCAGCAGCCCACTAGGACTAGCGGGGGGATCTAGCACAGATACGCAGTATTTT. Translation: CASSPLGLAGGSSTDTQYF.